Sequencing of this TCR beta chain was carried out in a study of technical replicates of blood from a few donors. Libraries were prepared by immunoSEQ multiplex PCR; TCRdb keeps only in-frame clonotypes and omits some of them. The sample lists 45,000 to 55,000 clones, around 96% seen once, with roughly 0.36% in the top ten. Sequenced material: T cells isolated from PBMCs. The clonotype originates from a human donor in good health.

CDR3 residues: CASSLDLLAGGWNEQFF. The CDR3 DNA reads TGTGCCAGCAGCTTAGACTTACTAGCGGGAGGTTGGAATGAGCAGTTCTTC. J is TRBJ2-1 and V is TRBV7-2; 12 bases agree with TRBD2. In germline, CDR1 is SGHTA, CDR2 FQGNSA. V dropped 1 base and J dropped 7; count of bases not matched to a gene: 8. This CDR3 region has 17 residues.